This is a list of T cell receptor beta chains from one sample in a study of T cell repertoires in cytomegalovirus infection. Antigens of these TCRs are unknown. TCRdb reprocessed the reads with MiXCR, giving one entry per CDR3 protein. Counted here are 650,000 to 900,000 distinct CDR3 sequences, over 25% occurring once; the ten biggest clones make up roughly 12%. The source material was cultured CD8+ T cells from PBMCs, sampled from culture after CMV antigen stimulation. These receptor sequences come from a human donor in good health (CMV status not recorded). Some clones in this sample may be carry-over from other donors' samples. The CDR3 runs from the conserved cysteine through the conserved F or W. The order of the fields is clone size, J gene, V gene, D gene, CDR3 protein, CDR3 DNA. D genes are given only for firm matches. Only part of the rows carry a size: once, few, many, or a class if the clone is expanded.

clone_size: NA
j_call: TRBJ2-7
v_call: TRBV27
d_call: NA
cdr3_aa: CASSLRSVEYEQYF
cdr3_nt: TGTGCCAGCAGTTTACGGTCAGTAGAATACGAGCAGTACTTC

clone_size: few
j_call: TRBJ2-3
v_call: TRBV2
d_call: NA
cdr3_aa: CATVAGDTQYF
cdr3_nt: TGTGCCACCGTAGCAGGAGATACGCAGTATTTT

clone_size: NA
j_call: TRBJ2-7
v_call: TRBV7-9
d_call: NA
cdr3_aa: CASSLYDSSYEQYF
cdr3_nt: TGTGCCAGCAGCTTATACGACAGTTCCTACGAGCAGTACTTC

clone_size: NA
j_call: TRBJ1-1
v_call: TRBV27
d_call: TRBD1
cdr3_aa: CATAATGGSEAFF
cdr3_nt: TGTGCCACCGCGGCTACAGGGGGTTCTGAAGCTTTCTTT

clone_size: few
j_call: TRBJ2-1
v_call: TRBV6-1
d_call: TRBD2
cdr3_aa: CASKPGLGSYNEQFF
cdr3_nt: TGTGCCAGCAAACCGGGACTAGGTTCCTACAATGAGCAGTTCTTC

clone_size: few
j_call: TRBJ2-3
v_call: TRBV19
d_call: TRBD2
cdr3_aa: CASTPKWGGGYTDTQYF
cdr3_nt: TGTGCCAGTACCCCGAAGTGGGGCGGGGGGTACACAGATACGCAGTATTTT

clone_size: once
j_call: TRBJ2-5
v_call: TRBV7-9
d_call: TRBD1
cdr3_aa: CANSLPGGGETQYF
cdr3_nt: TGTGCCAACAGCTTACCAGGGGGCGGTGAGACCCAGTACTTC

clone_size: NA
j_call: TRBJ1-2
v_call: TRBV5-4
d_call: NA
cdr3_aa: CASSLYGANPLSYGYTF
cdr3_nt: TGTGCCAGCAGCTTATATGGCGCCAACCCCTTGAGCTATGGCTACACCTTC

clone_size: NA
j_call: TRBJ2-1
v_call: TRBV24-1
d_call: TRBD1
cdr3_aa: CATSGASADRVKYEQFF
cdr3_nt: TGTGCCACCAGTGGAGCATCCGCGGACAGGGTCAAGTATGAGCAGTTCTTC

clone_size: few
j_call: TRBJ1-1
v_call: TRBV7-9
d_call: NA
cdr3_aa: CASSPLGGENTEAFF
cdr3_nt: TGTGCCAGCAGCCCATTAGGGGGGGAGAACACTGAAGCTTTCTTT

clone_size: NA
j_call: TRBJ2-2
v_call: TRBV4-1
d_call: TRBD2
cdr3_aa: CASSQRGLAGGTNTGELFF
cdr3_nt: TGCGCCAGCAGCCAACGAGGACTAGCGGGGGGAACGAACACCGGGGAGCTGTTTTTT

clone_size: NA
j_call: TRBJ1-2
v_call: TRBV6-1
d_call: TRBD1
cdr3_aa: CASSAGDRVIKNYGYTF
cdr3_nt: TGTGCCAGCAGTGCCGGAGACAGGGTGATAAAGAACTATGGCTACACCTTC

clone_size: NA
j_call: TRBJ1-1
v_call: TRBV19
d_call: NA
cdr3_aa: CASSIFLDTEAFF
cdr3_nt: TGTGCCAGTAGTATTTTTCTGGACACTGAAGCTTTCTTT

clone_size: NA
j_call: TRBJ1-1
v_call: TRBV5-1
d_call: NA
cdr3_aa: CASSFLTSGGTEAFF
cdr3_nt: TGCGCCAGCAGCTTCTTGACATCTGGGGGCACTGAAGCTTTCTTT

clone_size: few
j_call: TRBJ1-1
v_call: TRBV19
d_call: NA
cdr3_aa: CASSITENTEAFF
cdr3_nt: TGTGCCAGTAGTATCACAGAGAACACTGAAGCTTTCTTT